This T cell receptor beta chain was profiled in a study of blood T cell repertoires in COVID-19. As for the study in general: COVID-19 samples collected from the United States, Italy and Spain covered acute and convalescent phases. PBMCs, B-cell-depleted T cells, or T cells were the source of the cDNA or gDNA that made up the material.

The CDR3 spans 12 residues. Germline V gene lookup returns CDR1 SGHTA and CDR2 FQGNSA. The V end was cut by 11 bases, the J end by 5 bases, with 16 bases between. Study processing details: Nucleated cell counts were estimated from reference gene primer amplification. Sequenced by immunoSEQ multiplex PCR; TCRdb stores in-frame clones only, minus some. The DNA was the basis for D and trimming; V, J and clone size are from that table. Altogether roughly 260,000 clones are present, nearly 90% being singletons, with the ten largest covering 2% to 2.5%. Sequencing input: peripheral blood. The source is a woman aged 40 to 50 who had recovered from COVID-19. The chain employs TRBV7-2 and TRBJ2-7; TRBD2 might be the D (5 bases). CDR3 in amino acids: CAGPLVRDEQYF. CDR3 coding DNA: TGTGCCGGCCCACTAGTCCGGGACGAGCAGTACTTC.